This TCR beta chain derives from a study of blood T cell repertoires in COVID-19. About the study: Sites in the United States, Italy and Spain provided acute and convalescent COVID-19 samples. The analysed material was cDNA or gDNA that came from T cells, B-cell-depleted T cells, or PBMCs.

The CDR3 is made up of 19 amino acids. Between the trimmed V and J ends, which lost 0 bases and 2 bases, there was a span of 20 bases. Germline assignment: CDR1 WNHNN and CDR2 SYGVQD (reference sequence). Methods used by the authors: For nucleated cells, counts were estimated from reference gene primer amplification. Clones were sequenced by immunoSEQ multiplex PCR, and TCRdb holds only the in-frame ones, with some missing. V and J calls and clone size are given by that table; D and trimming were obtained from the DNA. This sample has tens of thousands of clones, with roughly four fifths found just once.

The chain is built from TRBV10-1 and TRBJ2-1; no clear D gene. The sequence derives from a human donor in a cohort sampled during active COVID-19. The sequencing sample was made of peripheral blood. CDR3 in DNA: TGCGCCAGCAGTGAGTCGACGGATATCTGGAACTACCCCTACAATGAGCAGTTCTTC. Translated, it gives CASSESTDIWNYPYNEQFF.